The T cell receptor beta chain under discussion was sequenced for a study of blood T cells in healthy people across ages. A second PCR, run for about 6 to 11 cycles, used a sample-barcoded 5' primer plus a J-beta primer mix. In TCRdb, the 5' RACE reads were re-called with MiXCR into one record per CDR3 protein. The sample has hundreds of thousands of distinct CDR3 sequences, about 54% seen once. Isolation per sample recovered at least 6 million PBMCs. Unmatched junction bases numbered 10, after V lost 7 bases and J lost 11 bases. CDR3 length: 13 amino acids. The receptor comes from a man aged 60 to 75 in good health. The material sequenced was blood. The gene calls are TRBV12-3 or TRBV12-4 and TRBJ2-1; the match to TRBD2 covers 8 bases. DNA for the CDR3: TGTGCCAGCACCCCGGGGGTAGCGGGGAAGCAGTTCTTC. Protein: CASTPGVAGKQFF.